The 26 T cell receptor beta chains given below trace back to one sample, sequenced in a study of shared clonotypes between healthy human individuals. The table came from immunoSEQ multiplex PCR; TCRdb's copy has only in-frame clones and leaves some out. The repertoire consists of roughly 2.5 million clones, with 90% to 95% occurring once and the leading ten covering over 0.12%. Sequences were obtained from naive CD4+ T cells sorted from blood. Subset described: CD45RA+ positively selected. These receptors were obtained from a man between 18 and 35 years old in good health.

The chain combines TRBV15 with TRBJ2-5; tentative D call: TRBD2 (6 bases). V was cut by 3 bases and J by 5 bases, with 10 bases left in between. This CDR3 contains 13 residues. Germline V gives CDR1 LNHNV, CDR2 YYDKDF (reference sequence). Written as DNA, the CDR3 is TGTGCCACCAGCAGGGGAGGTCACGAGACCCAGTACTTC. This sequence encodes CATSRGGHETQYF.

For this clone: Other DNA sequences within the sample encode an identical CDR3. The chain recombines TRBV7-2 with TRBJ2-1; TRBD2 might be the D (5 bases). This CDR3 is 15 amino acids long. Germline CDR1 SGHTA, CDR2 FQGNSA. V dropped 4 bases and J dropped 2 bases, with 12 bases sitting between them. CDR3 nucleotide sequence: TGTGCCAGCAGCTCCTCGTCGGGAACCTACAATGAGCAGTTCTTC. Translating it yields CASSSSSGTYNEQFF.

The chain recombines TRBV5-1 with TRBJ2-7, with a possible D match to TRBD1 (6 bases). Germline-derived CDR1 and CDR2 are SGHRS and YFSETQ. V dropped 2 bases and J dropped 0 bases, with 12 bases sitting between them. The CDR3 totals 15 residues. The CDR3 loop reads CASSLLQGSSYEQYF. The CDR3 DNA sequence: TGCGCCAGCAGCTTACTTCAGGGGAGCTCCTACGAGCAGTACTTC.

This clone showed up just once. The rearrangement joins TRBV2 to TRBJ2-1, with D unresolved. Deletions cut 6 bases from V and 13 bases from J, with 13 bases between. CDR3 length: 11 residues. CDR1 is SNHLY and CDR2 is FYNNEI in the germline V gene. Here the CDR3 reads CASSEDSPQFF. CDR3 DNA: TGTGCCAGCAGCGAGGATAGCCCTCAGTTCTTC.

This clone was found a few times. V gene TRBV9 combines with J gene TRBJ1-3; D unclear. Trimming left V 5 bases short and J 4 bases short, with 7 bases between. The germline V gene has CDR1 SGDLS and CDR2 YYNGEE. This CDR3 comprises 12 residues. The CDR3 region has the DNA TGTGCCAGCAGTTCATACGGAAACACCATATATTTT. It is translated as CASSSYGNTIYF. The whole variable domain, filled in from reference TRBV9 and TRBJ1-3, reads DSGVTQTPKHLITATGQRVTLRCSPRSGDLSVYWYQQSLDQGLQFLIQYYNGEERAKGNILERFSAQQFPDLHSELNLSSLELGDSALYFCASSSYGNTIYFGEGSWLTVV.

This chain uses TRBV5-1 with TRBJ2-5; no clear D gene. This CDR3 region has 14 residues. The ends were cut back, 0 bases at V and 5 bases at J, with 11 bases in the middle. Germline lookup yields CDR1 SGHRS and CDR2 YFSETQ. DNA of the CDR3: TGCGCCAGCAGCTTGGGTACTGGGCCGGAGACCCAGTACTTC. Protein product: CASSLGTGPETQYF.

This clone was seen only a few times. The chain is built from TRBV25-1 and TRBJ2-5, with 9 bases fitting TRBD2. The CDR3 sequence is 14 residues long. Germline V CDR1 and CDR2: MGHDK, SYGVNS. V gave up 9 bases and J gave up 5 bases; unmatched junction bases: 10. The CDR3 nucleotides are TGTGCCAGTTCCGTAGCGGGAGTCGGCGAGACCCAGTACTTC. Protein: CASSVAGVGETQYF.

The chain employs TRBV10-3 and TRBJ1-6; D call uncertain. V was pared by 2 bases and J by 6 bases, with 5 bases between. CDR1 ENHRY and CDR2 SYGVKD come from the germline V gene. The CDR3 sequence is 13 residues long. In DNA, the CDR3 is TGTGCCATCAGTGAGGGGCGTAATTCACCCCTCCACTTT. Its protein is CAISEGRNSPLHF.

The V and J genes are TRBV5-4 and TRBJ2-7; D gene ambiguous. Germline assignment: CDR1 SGHNT and CDR2 YYREEE (reference sequence). V dropped 5 bases and J dropped 2 bases, with 14 bases sitting between them. The CDR3 runs 14 residues. DNA for the CDR3: TGTGCCAGCAGTTTTAGTGGGGTTCCCTACGAGCAGTACTTC. Encoded protein: CASSFSGVPYEQYF. The full variable domain, rest sourced from reference TRBV5-4 and TRBJ2-7, is ETGVTQSPTHLIKTRGQQVTLRCSSQSGHNTVSWYQQALGQGPQFIFQYYREEENGRGNFPPRFSGLQFPNYSSELNVNALELDDSALYLCASSFSGVPYEQYFGPGTRLTVT.

This clone has a single count. Other DNA sequences of this sample code for an identical CDR3. V usage is TRBV5-4 and J usage is TRBJ1-2, with D uncertain. The CDR3 is 13 residues long. The ends were cut back, 2 bases at V and 4 bases at J, with 9 bases in the middle. Per the germline V gene, CDR1 is SGHNT and CDR2 is YYREEE (reference sequence). CDR3 in amino acids: CASSFGQLYGYTF. The DNA of the CDR3 is TGTGCCAGCAGCTTCGGCCAGCTCTATGGCTACACCTTC.

V gene TRBV5-1 combines with J gene TRBJ2-1; TRBD2 is a possible D gene (7 bases). Germline CDR1 SGHRS, CDR2 YFSETQ. V lost 0 bases, J lost 5 bases, and 12 bases lay in between. The CDR3 length is 15 residues. The CDR3 sequence: CASSLVGGLHNEQFF. CDR3 nucleotides: TGCGCCAGCAGCTTGGTCGGGGGGCTCCACAATGAGCAGTTCTTC. Full variable domain (missing parts from reference TRBV5-1 and TRBJ2-1): KAGVTQTPRYLIKTRGQQVTLSCSPISGHRSVSWYQQTPGQGLQFLFEYFSETQRNKGNFPGRFSGRQFSNSRSEMNVSTLELGDSALYLCASSLVGGLHNEQFFGPGTRLTVL.

J is TRBJ2-7 and V is TRBV2; 7 bases are shared with TRBD1. The germline CDR1 and CDR2 sequences are SNHLY and FYNNEI. This CDR3 is 15 amino acids long. V shed 2 bases and J 2 bases; nucleotides not matched to a gene: 6. This CDR3 is CASSELGTAAYEQYF. In DNA form, the CDR3 reads TGTGCCAGCAGTGAATTAGGGACAGCTGCCTACGAGCAGTACTTC.

V and J are TRBV2 and TRBJ2-3, with a possible D match to TRBD2 (5 bases). The ends were cut back, 0 bases at V and 4 bases at J, with 8 bases in the middle. Germline lookup yields CDR1 SNHLY and CDR2 FYNNEI. The CDR3 is 14 residues long. The CDR3 here is CASSEAGVPDTQYF. The CDR3 nucleotides are TGTGCCAGCAGTGAAGCGGGAGTCCCAGATACGCAGTATTTT. Together with reference TRBV2 and TRBJ2-3, the CDR3 gives the full variable domain: EPEVTQTPSHQVTQMGQEVILRCVPISNHLYFYWYRQILGQKVEFLVSFYNNEISEKSEIFDDQFSVERPDGSNFTLKIRSTKLEDSAMYFCASSEAGVPDTQYFGPGTRLTVL.

V and J are TRBV18 and TRBJ1-5, with D possibly being TRBD1 (5 bases). Per germline, CDR1 KGHSH and CDR2 LQKENI. V lost 2 bases to trimming and J lost 0 bases, with 11 bases between them. The CDR3 length is 16 residues. The CDR3 sequence is CASSPGGGSSNQPQHF. The CDR3 DNA is TGTGCCAGCTCACCAGGGGGAGGGAGTAGCAATCAGCCCCAGCATTTT.

The genes are TRBV5-6 and TRBJ1-2; TRBD1 aligns across 8 bases. Germline V CDR1 and CDR2: SGHDT, YYEEEE. V lost 4 bases and J lost 3; bases outside the gene matches: 11. CDR3 length equals 16 residues. The CDR3 sequence: CASSPDRGSSDYGYTF. CDR3 bases: TGTGCCAGCAGCCCCGACAGGGGTAGTTCTGACTATGGCTACACCTTC. Based on the CDR3 plus reference TRBV5-6 and TRBJ1-2, the full variable domain is DAGVTQSPTHLIKTRGQQVTLRCSPKSGHDTVSWYQQALGQGPQFIFQYYEEEERQRGNFPDRFSGHQFPNYSSELNVNALLLGDSALYLCASSPDRGSSDYGYTFGSGTRLTVV.

This clone was seen only once. The V gene is TRBV5-4, the J gene TRBJ2-1; 13 nucleotides match TRBD2. Germline CDR1 is SGHNT and CDR2 is YYREEE (reference sequence). The CDR3 is 14 amino acids. Trimming removed 7 bases from V and 7 bases from J; junction bases left unmatched: 5. CDR3 region: CASSGTSGDNEQFF. The CDR3 bases are TGTGCCAGCTCCGGGACTAGCGGGGATAATGAGCAGTTCTTC.

The V call is TRBV5-1, the J call TRBJ1-1, with D unclear. CDR3 length: 15 residues. Germline lookup yields CDR1 SGHRS and CDR2 YFSETQ. V was clipped by 4 bases and J by 3 bases, with 16 bases between them. In nucleotides, the CDR3 is TGCGCCAGCAGCCCGGCTGTAGGAGGTCACACTGAAGCTTTCTTT. Residues: CASSPAVGGHTEAFF.

The chain combines TRBV9 with TRBJ1-2, with 9 positions matching TRBD1. Germline V gives CDR1 SGDLS, CDR2 YYNGEE. This CDR3 region has 16 residues. Trimming removed 4 bases from V and 4 bases from J; junction bases left unmatched: 11. The CDR3 coding sequence is TGTGCCAGCAGCCCTTCAGGAACAGGGGGCGCCTATGGCTACACCTTC. Translated, it gives CASSPSGTGGAYGYTF.

The CDR3 is CASSASYEQYF. The CDR3 DNA sequence: TGTGCCAGCTCAGCCTCCTACGAGCAGTACTTC. The V and J genes are TRBV18 and TRBJ2-7; D uncertain. Germline CDR1 is KGHSH and CDR2 is LQKENI. The CDR3 totals 11 residues. The ends were cut back, 5 bases at V and 0 bases at J, with 2 bases in the middle.

The chain recombines TRBV6-6 with TRBJ2-2, with TRBD2 matching 11 bases. The CDR3 is made up of 13 amino acids. J was trimmed by 8 bases and V by 10 bases; bases with no gene match: 6. The germline CDR1 and CDR2 sequences are MNHNY and SVGAGI (reference sequence). The CDR3 region is CATGLAGSGELFF. As DNA, the CDR3 is TGTGCCACCGGACTAGCGGGTTCGGGGGAGCTGTTTTTT.

The CDR3 reads CSVRGTLPYEQYF. CDR3 bases: TGCAGCGTTAGAGGGACCCTACCCTACGAGCAGTACTTC. The chain carries TRBV29-1 and TRBJ2-7, with D perhaps TRBD1 or TRBD2 (5 bases each). The CDR3 is 13 residues long. V lost 5 bases to trimming and J lost 2 bases, with 13 bases between them. The germline CDR1 and CDR2 sequences are SQVTM and ANQGSEA.

As for this clone: Different DNA sequences within this sample yield the same CDR3. J is TRBJ1-6 and V is TRBV6-1; D is uncertain. Trimming removed 0 bases at V and 7 bases at J, with 7 bases between. Germline CDR1 and CDR2: MNHNS and SASEGT. This CDR3 spans 14 amino acids. CDR3 protein: CASSEAGRNSPLHF. As DNA, the CDR3 is TGTGCCAGCAGTGAAGCGGGCAGAAATTCACCCCTCCACTTT.

In the case of this clone: This sample includes further DNA sequences coding for the same CDR3. The chain carries TRBV6-1 and TRBJ2-7; D is possibly TRBD1 (5 bases). Between the trimmed V and J ends, which lost 2 bases and 0 bases, there was a span of 8 bases. The CDR3 runs 14 residues. Germline CDR1 reads MNHNS; CDR2 reads SASEGT. CDR3 in amino acids: CASSEQGLSYEQYF. As DNA, the CDR3 is TGTGCCAGCAGTGAACAGGGCCTCTCCTACGAGCAGTACTTC.

Comments on this clone: Other DNA sequences of this sample code for an identical CDR3. CDR3 in amino acids: CAWTGGTYEQYF. In DNA, the CDR3 is TGTGCCTGGACCGGGGGGACCTACGAGCAGTACTTC. The genes are TRBV30 and TRBJ2-7; 7 bases align to TRBD2. Per germline, CDR1 GTSNPN and CDR2 SVGIG (reference sequence). Germline trimming cut 4 bases from V and 2 bases from J; bases unmatched to any gene: 2. The CDR3 contains 12 residues.

The chain joins TRBV19 to TRBJ1-2; D is unresolved. The V end lost 10 bases, the J end lost 4 bases, and 16 bases lay between the germline ends. Germline assignment: CDR1 LNHDA and CDR2 SQIVND (reference sequence). The CDR3 is 13 residues long. CDR3 in DNA: TGTGCCACCCAGAGAAAGGGAGTCTATGGCTACACCTTC. Its translation is CATQRKGVYGYTF.

The chain is built from TRBV11-2 and TRBJ2-5, with D possibly being TRBD1 (5 bases). V was clipped by 5 bases and J by 0 bases, with 13 bases between them. The CDR3 length is 15 residues. Germline V CDR1 and CDR2: SGHAT, FQNNGV. Here the CDR3 reads CASSRQWPNQETQYF. CDR3 bases: TGTGCCAGCAGCCGACAGTGGCCCAACCAAGAGACCCAGTACTTC.